This TCR beta chain was sequenced in a study of identical twins. The table lists this clonotype with many counts. Using its own MiXCR run on the 5' RACE reads, TCRdb lists one record per CDR3 protein. The repertoire holds roughly 720,000 distinct CDR3 sequences, with 15% to 20% as singletons. Separately, the same data were catalogued under a study of T cells expressing NK-cell markers. From that study: Among eight sequenced donors, seven carried HCMV seropositivity while one was seronegative. T cells sorted in several experiments were restricted to alpha-beta TCR T cells by an anti-gamma-delta TCR antibody.

This TCR derives from a woman under 30 in good health. The material sequenced was PBMCs.

The CDR3 nucleotides are TGCAGTGCTAGCAGGGGAACACGGCAGTTCTTC. It codes for CSASRGTRQFF. The rearrangement links TRBV20-1 to TRBJ2-1; D is perhaps TRBD1 (6 bases). V lost 3 bases, J lost 12 bases, and 12 bases lay in between. Germline CDR1 reads DFQATT; CDR2 reads SNEGSKA (reference sequence). CDR3 size: 11 residues.